This T cell receptor (beta chain) comes out of a study of regulatory T cells in long-lasting Graves disease (TCRdb year 2021). Turning to the overall study: Antithyroid drugs had been taken for less than 3 months by newly diagnosed Graves' disease patients. Peripheral blood TCR sequencing and RNA sequencing compared persistent Graves' disease patients with newly diagnosed Graves' disease patients. The study was registered as a clinical trial and conducted in China. A total of 33 samples underwent TCR sequencing, from about 13 patients with persistent Graves' disease and 20 or so patients with newly diagnosed Graves' disease. Results and caveats for the whole study, not just this receptor: As a limitation, the authors acknowledged that the small sample size may reduce accuracy. Because the primary lesion, thyroid tissue, could not be accessed, the study looked at peripheral blood alone. Persistent disease showed preferential use of TRBV28, TRBJ1-2 and TRBJ2-5, whereas newly diagnosed disease favored TRBV20-1 and TRBJ2-1. Sequencing and analysis were restricted to the TCR beta chain. More public clonotypes were shared among persistent patients (2,741) than among newly diagnosed patients (roughly 1,000). Persistent Graves' disease patients showed lower TCR Shannon entropy and fewer highly expanded clones than newly diagnosed patients, suggesting clonal expansion.

For this clonotype: Its antigen is currently not known. One base away there is no much larger clone; base qualities are not given.

This specimen's time point label, per the study, means: newly diagnosed GD, antithyroid drugs for less than 3 months. RNA was extracted from PBMCs in TRIzol for both TCR sequencing and RNA sequencing. The diagnosis of Graves' disease followed American Thyroid Association guidelines. Patients were recruited from an endocrinology department in Xi'an, China. From each patient, nine milliliters of peripheral blood was collected into an EDTA anticoagulant tube. Ficoll Paque Plus density gradient separation was used to isolate PBMCs, and no additional T cell sorting was done. An Agilent 2100 Bioanalyzer and agarose gel were used to assess RNA quality, and a NanoDrop 2000 was used to measure RNA concentration. Preparation of the library involved multiplex PCR. The sequencing machine was an Illumina HiSeq 4000. CDR3 regions were amplified by Arm-PCR with iRepertoire HTBI primers to construct TCR beta libraries. Before sequencing, the PCR products went through gel purification. Regarding the original processing steps: Gene usage analysis of CDR3 amino acid clonotypes relied on the 60 or so TRBV and fewer than 15 TRBJ segments identified across samples. Filtered high-quality paired reads were merged into contigs using COPE and FqMerger. BLAST was used to align contigs to IMGT TRBV, TRBD and TRBJ reference genes, with CDR3 defined following IMGT. Highly expanded clones were defined as clonotypes with a frequency above 0.1%. Shannon entropy served as the measure of repertoire diversity, while the Gini coefficient captured V-J evenness. Clonotypes shared by more than one individual were considered public. TCRdb reanalyzed the raw reads on its own, using fastp at Q25 for trimming and MiXCR for clone calling, and kept in-frame beta chains. CDR3 protein sequences are deduplicated, and each keeps its most common genes and DNA. The V and J calls and clone size come from TCRdb's table, not from the authors' own analysis. For this sample the table gives 450,000 to 650,000 distinct CDR3 sequences, of which about 16% were detected only once. The ten largest clonotypes hold 20% to 25% of the sample.

From a lookup of the germline V gene, CDR1 and CDR2 are KGHDR and SFDVKD. Reading from cysteine to phenylalanine, the CDR3 counts 13 amino acids. The only DNA kept is the CDR3, 39 bases in frame from the first base. Between the V and J ends, shortened by 4 bases and 8 bases respectively, the junction contains 8 bases. The data were also submitted as part of a second study, on T cells in Graves' hyperthyroidism and ophthalmopathy. Per the second study: Stable Graves' hyperthyroidism was defined as no progression to ophthalmopathy during 18 months of follow-up. Hyperthyroidism patients were aged 18 to 65 years and newly diagnosed, with disease duration of less than 2 months. Patients with uncontrolled infections, other autoimmune diseases, pregnancy or lactation were excluded. Clinical symptoms, serum thyroxine and TRAb, thyroid ultrasound, and orbital computed tomography formed the basis for the diagnoses. A first-round RT-PCR of the TCR CDR3 used the HTBI primer set with the Qiagen OneStep RT-PCR kit. Most expanded thyroid clonotypes (frequency above 0.001) were also found in blood, which suggests that blood repertoires may mirror thyroid immune responses. A 13 V-J signature model separated ophthalmopathy from stable hyperthyroidism, with approximately 87% sensitivity and 81% to 82% specificity in cross-validation and 80%/75% in testing. During validation, the model predicted progression to ophthalmopathy a median of about 5.9 months ahead of onset, with 70.59% sensitivity and 72.22% specificity. TCR V-J signatures able to tell the groups apart were searched for in a discovery cohort of some 97 patients, of whom 43 had Graves' ophthalmopathy and around 58 had stable Graves' hyperthyroidism. Prospective prediction of ophthalmopathy was tested in an independent validation cohort of under 20 hyperthyroidism patients and 17 patients who later progressed to ophthalmopathy. The roughly 94 discovery patients were randomly divided into training and test sets at a 7:3 ratio. In addition, the study compared T-cell repertoires in thyroid tissue and in blood from 6 or 7 Graves' hyperthyroidism patients. After sampling, hyperthyroidism patients received methimazole starting at 30 mg daily, and ophthalmopathy patients received high-dose intravenous methylprednisolone. Libraries were constructed in a second round of multiplex PCR, after which size selection and purification were carried out. The libraries were sequenced on an Illumina HiSeq2000 using paired-end 100 bp reads. SOAPnuke was used to process the raw data, throwing out any read that contained adapters or uncalled bases, had a mean Phred below 15, or lacked an exact constant-primer or identifier match. High-quality paired reads were merged using COPE v1.2.5, and each unique nucleotide sequence was defined as a clonotype. MiTCR v1.1 was used to align clonotypes to the IMGT TRBV, TRBD and TRBJ reference segments. The analysis included only V-J combinations with a frequency above 0.0001, which together covered more than 98% of the repertoires. The TCS score was defined as F50 (clonal expansion) divided by E x V (chaos), with BLOSUM62-based TCRdist calculated between CDR3 peptides within each V-J. Welch's t-statistics and random forest reduced 500 to 550 V-J features to 13, which were used in a naive Bayes classifier (R e1071). Sample size was not statistically predetermined, and blinding of investigators to group allocation was not performed. The paper describes TCR Vbeta CDR3 sequencing of 130 to 150 peripheral blood samples, made up of under 50 ophthalmopathy patients, roughly 80 hyperthyroidism patients and 17 progressor patients.

Recombination connected TRBV24-1 to TRBJ1-6, with the D gene too uncertain to name. Sequencing was performed on peripheral blood mononuclear cells (PBMCs), taken at new diagnosis, from a patient treated with antithyroid drugs. The source is a woman aged 35-65 years with Graves disease. Donor details come from another sample of the same person, matched by shared clones. The DNA sequence is TGTGCCACCAGTGACCGGGAGGATTCACCCCTCCACTTT. This sequence encodes CATSDREDSPLHF.